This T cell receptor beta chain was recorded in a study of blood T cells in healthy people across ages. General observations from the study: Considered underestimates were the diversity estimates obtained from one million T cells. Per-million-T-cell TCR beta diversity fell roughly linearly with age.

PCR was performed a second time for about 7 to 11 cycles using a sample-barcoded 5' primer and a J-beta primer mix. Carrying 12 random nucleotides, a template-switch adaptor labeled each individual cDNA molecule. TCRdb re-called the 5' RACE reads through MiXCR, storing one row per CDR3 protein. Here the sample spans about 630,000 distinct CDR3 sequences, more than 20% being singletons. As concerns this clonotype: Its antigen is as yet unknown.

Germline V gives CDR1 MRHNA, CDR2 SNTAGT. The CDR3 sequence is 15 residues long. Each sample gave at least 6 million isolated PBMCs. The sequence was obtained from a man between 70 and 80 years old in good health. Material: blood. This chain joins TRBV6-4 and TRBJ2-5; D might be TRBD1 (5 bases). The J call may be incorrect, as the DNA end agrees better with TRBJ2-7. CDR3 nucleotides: TGTGCCATCCCAACTTGCCTTCTTAGGGGTAACGAGCAGTACTTC. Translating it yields CAIPTCLLRGNEQYF.